These T cell receptor beta chains were read from a single sample in a study of T cell responses to AZD1222 COVID-19 vaccine. Assay: immunoSEQ multiplex PCR; the TCRdb copy retains only in-frame clones and omits some. Of more than 110,000 clones in the sample, 88% are singletons; the top ten hold approximately 3%. Sequencing used peripheral blood, obtained 28 days after the second AZD1222 dose. The receptors here all came from an adult who received the AZD1222 COVID-19 vaccine. Both conserved end residues are part of each CDR3. The D gene is left open where the match is weak. The size entry is marked missing in some rows and otherwise reads once, few, many or a size class.

cdr3_aa: CASRTSGNTIYF
cdr3_nt: TGTGCCAGCAGGACCTCTGGAAACACCATATATTTT
clone_size: -
j_call: TRBJ1-3
v_call: TRBV2
d_call: -

cdr3_aa: CASSPQGNQPQHF
cdr3_nt: TGTGCCAGCTCACCACAAGGAAATCAGCCCCAGCATTTT
clone_size: once
j_call: TRBJ1-5
v_call: TRBV18
d_call: -

cdr3_aa: CASSPPKRDGYTF
cdr3_nt: TGTGCCAGCTCACCACCGAAAAGGGATGGCTACACCTTC
clone_size: -
j_call: TRBJ1-2
v_call: TRBV18
d_call: -

cdr3_aa: CASSRTGLNEQFF
cdr3_nt: TGCGCCAGCAGCAGGACAGGGCTCAATGAGCAGTTCTTC
clone_size: -
j_call: TRBJ2-1
v_call: TRBV5-1
d_call: TRBD1

cdr3_aa: CASSTNTEAFF
cdr3_nt: TGTGCCAGCAGTACGAACACTGAAGCTTTCTTT
clone_size: -
j_call: TRBJ1-1
v_call: TRBV28
d_call: -

cdr3_aa: CASSYGGGGKNTEAFF
cdr3_nt: TGTGCCAGCAGTTACGGGGGCGGGGGCAAGAACACTGAAGCTTTCTTT
clone_size: once
j_call: TRBJ1-1
v_call: TRBV6-5
d_call: -

cdr3_aa: CASSPRTGNYGYTF
cdr3_nt: TGCGCCAGCAGCCCCCGGACAGGGAACTATGGCTACACCTTC
clone_size: -
j_call: TRBJ1-2
v_call: TRBV5-1
d_call: TRBD1

cdr3_aa: CASSPDGGENTEAFF
cdr3_nt: TGCGCCAGCAGCCCGGATGGGGGTGAGAACACTGAAGCTTTCTTT
clone_size: -
j_call: TRBJ1-1
v_call: TRBV4-1
d_call: -

cdr3_aa: CASRPTFNYEQYF
cdr3_nt: TGTGCCAGCAGACCCACCTTCAACTACGAGCAGTACTTC
clone_size: few
j_call: TRBJ2-7
v_call: TRBV2
d_call: -

cdr3_aa: CAWSMPRRSRESQYF
cdr3_nt: TGTGCCTGGAGTATGCCCCGGAGATCAAGAGAGTCCCAGTACTTC
clone_size: -
j_call: TRBJ2-5
v_call: TRBV30
d_call: -

cdr3_aa: CAIRTGEVNTEAFF
cdr3_nt: TGTGCCATCAGGACAGGGGAGGTGAACACTGAAGCTTTCTTT
clone_size: once
j_call: TRBJ1-1
v_call: TRBV10-3
d_call: TRBD1

cdr3_aa: CASSQGLTNTEAFF
cdr3_nt: TGTGCCAGCAGCCAGGGGCTAACCAACACTGAAGCTTTCTTT
clone_size: -
j_call: TRBJ1-1
v_call: TRBV3-1/TRBV3-2
d_call: -

cdr3_aa: CSASGTGGWTQYF
cdr3_nt: TGCAGTGCTAGTGGGACCGGGGGGTGGACCCAGTACTTC
clone_size: -
j_call: TRBJ2-5
v_call: TRBV20-1
d_call: TRBD2

cdr3_aa: CAWLLAGTDTQYF
cdr3_nt: TGTGCCTGGCTCCTAGCGGGAACAGATACGCAGTATTTT
clone_size: -
j_call: TRBJ2-3
v_call: TRBV30
d_call: TRBD2

cdr3_aa: CASSEYLSNQPQHF
cdr3_nt: TGTGCCAGCAGTGAATATCTTAGCAATCAGCCCCAGCATTTT
clone_size: -
j_call: TRBJ1-5
v_call: TRBV6-1
d_call: -

cdr3_aa: CASSLMVGSLGEQFF
cdr3_nt: TGTGCCAGCAGTTTAATGGTGGGAAGTCTAGGCGAGCAGTTCTTC
clone_size: once
j_call: TRBJ2-1
v_call: TRBV6-5
d_call: -

cdr3_aa: CSASEGGTEAFF
cdr3_nt: TGCAGTGCTAGTGAGGGGGGGACTGAAGCTTTCTTT
clone_size: -
j_call: TRBJ1-1
v_call: TRBV20-1
d_call: -

cdr3_aa: CASSYGSSGNTIYF
cdr3_nt: TGTGCCAGCAGTTATGGGAGCTCTGGAAACACCATATATTTT
clone_size: -
j_call: TRBJ1-3
v_call: TRBV6-5
d_call: -

cdr3_aa: CASSQERFGVFGTQYF
cdr3_nt: TGCGCCAGCAGCCAAGAAAGATTCGGGGTTTTCGGGACCCAGTACTTC
clone_size: -
j_call: TRBJ2-5
v_call: TRBV4-1
d_call: -

cdr3_aa: CASSYSQGKNYEQYF
cdr3_nt: TGTGCCAGCAGTTACTCACAGGGGAAGAACTACGAGCAGTACTTC
clone_size: -
j_call: TRBJ2-7
v_call: TRBV6-5
d_call: TRBD1

cdr3_aa: CASSSGTGGPISGNTIYF
cdr3_nt: TGTGCCAGCAGCAGCGGGACAGGGGGCCCAATCTCTGGAAACACCATATATTTT
clone_size: -
j_call: TRBJ1-3
v_call: TRBV7-9
d_call: TRBD1

cdr3_aa: CASSLSREVAVDTQYF
cdr3_nt: TGTGCCAGCAGCTTAAGTCGGGAGGTAGCGGTAGATACGCAGTATTTT
clone_size: -
j_call: TRBJ2-3
v_call: TRBV7-8
d_call: TRBD2

cdr3_aa: CAWSQGTDQPQHF
cdr3_nt: TGTGCCTGGTCCCAGGGAACGGATCAGCCCCAGCATTTT
clone_size: -
j_call: TRBJ1-5
v_call: TRBV30
d_call: -

cdr3_aa: CASKARDRGLIGYTF
cdr3_nt: TGTGCCAGCAAAGCACGGGACAGGGGATTAATTGGCTACACCTTC
clone_size: -
j_call: TRBJ1-2
v_call: TRBV28
d_call: TRBD1

cdr3_aa: CASSLVGGGARVTYEQYF
cdr3_nt: TGTGCCAGCAGTTTAGTCGGCGGGGGGGCGAGAGTCACCTACGAGCAGTACTTC
clone_size: once
j_call: TRBJ2-7
v_call: TRBV28
d_call: TRBD2

cdr3_aa: CASTHLGQGYDQPQHF
cdr3_nt: TGTGCCAGTACTCACCTGGGACAGGGGTATGATCAGCCCCAGCATTTT
clone_size: -
j_call: TRBJ1-5
v_call: TRBV19
d_call: TRBD1